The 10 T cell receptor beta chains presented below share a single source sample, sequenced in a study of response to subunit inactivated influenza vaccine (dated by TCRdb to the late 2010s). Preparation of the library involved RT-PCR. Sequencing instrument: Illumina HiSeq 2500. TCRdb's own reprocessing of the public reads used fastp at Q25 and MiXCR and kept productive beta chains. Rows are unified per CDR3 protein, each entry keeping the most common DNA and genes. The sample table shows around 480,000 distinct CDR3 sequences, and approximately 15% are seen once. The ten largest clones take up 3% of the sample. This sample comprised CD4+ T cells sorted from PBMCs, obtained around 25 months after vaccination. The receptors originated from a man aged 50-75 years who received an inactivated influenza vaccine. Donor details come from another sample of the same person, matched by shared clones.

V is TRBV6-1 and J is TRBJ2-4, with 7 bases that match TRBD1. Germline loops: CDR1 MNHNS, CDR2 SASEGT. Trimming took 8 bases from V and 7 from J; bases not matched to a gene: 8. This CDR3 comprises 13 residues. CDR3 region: CASQPQGSNIQYF. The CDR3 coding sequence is TGTGCCAGCCAACCACAGGGGAGTAACATTCAGTACTTC.

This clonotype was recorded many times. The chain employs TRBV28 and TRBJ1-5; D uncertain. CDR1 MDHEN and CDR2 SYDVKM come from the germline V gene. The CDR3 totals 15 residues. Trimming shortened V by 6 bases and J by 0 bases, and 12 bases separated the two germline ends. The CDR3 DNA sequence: TGTGCCAGCAGACCGACGGTTTATAGCAATCAGCCCCAGCATTTT. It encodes CASRPTVYSNQPQHF.

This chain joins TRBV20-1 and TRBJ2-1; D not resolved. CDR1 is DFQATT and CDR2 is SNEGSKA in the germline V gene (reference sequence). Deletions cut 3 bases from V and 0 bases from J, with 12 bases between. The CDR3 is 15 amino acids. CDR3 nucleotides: TGCAGTGCTAGCGGCGGTACCCGCTCCTACAATGAGCAGTTCTTC. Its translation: CSASGGTRSYNEQFF.

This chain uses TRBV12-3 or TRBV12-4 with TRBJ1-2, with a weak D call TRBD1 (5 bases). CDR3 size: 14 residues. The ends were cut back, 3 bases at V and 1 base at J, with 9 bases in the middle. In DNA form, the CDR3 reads TGTGCCAGCAGTTTGGGGGGTATTAACTATGGCTACACCTTC. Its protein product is CASSLGGINYGYTF.

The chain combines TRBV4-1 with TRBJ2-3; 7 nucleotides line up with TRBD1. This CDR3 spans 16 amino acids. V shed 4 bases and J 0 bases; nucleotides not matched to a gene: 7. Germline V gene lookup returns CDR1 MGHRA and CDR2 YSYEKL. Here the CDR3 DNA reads TGCGCCAGCAGCCGGTGGAGACAGGGAAGCACAGATACGCAGTATTTT. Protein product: CASSRWRQGSTDTQYF.

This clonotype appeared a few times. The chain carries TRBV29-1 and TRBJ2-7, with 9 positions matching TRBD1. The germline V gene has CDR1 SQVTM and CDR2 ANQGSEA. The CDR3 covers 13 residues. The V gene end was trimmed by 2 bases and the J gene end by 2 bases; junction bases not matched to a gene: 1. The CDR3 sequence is CSVERTGAYEQYF. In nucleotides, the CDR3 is TGCAGCGTTGAAAGGACAGGGGCCTACGAGCAGTACTTC.

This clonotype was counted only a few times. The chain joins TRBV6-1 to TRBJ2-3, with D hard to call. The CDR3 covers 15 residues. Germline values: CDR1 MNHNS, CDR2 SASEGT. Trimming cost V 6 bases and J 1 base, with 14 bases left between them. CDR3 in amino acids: CASRTGYGGTDTQYF. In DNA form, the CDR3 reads TGTGCCAGCAGGACCGGGTATGGGGGCACAGATACGCAGTATTTT.

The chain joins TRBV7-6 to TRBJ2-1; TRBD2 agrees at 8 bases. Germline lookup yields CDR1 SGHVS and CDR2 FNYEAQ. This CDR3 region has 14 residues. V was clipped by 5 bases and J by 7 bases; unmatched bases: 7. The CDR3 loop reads CASSSGTSSNEQFF. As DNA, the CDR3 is TGTGCCAGCAGCAGCGGGACTAGTAGTAATGAGCAGTTCTTC.

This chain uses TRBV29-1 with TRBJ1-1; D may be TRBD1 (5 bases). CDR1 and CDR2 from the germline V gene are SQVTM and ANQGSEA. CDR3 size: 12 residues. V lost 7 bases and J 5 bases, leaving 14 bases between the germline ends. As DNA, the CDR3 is TGCAGCGCAAGCGGGGCTGGAACTGAAGCTTTCTTT. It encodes CSASGAGTEAFF.

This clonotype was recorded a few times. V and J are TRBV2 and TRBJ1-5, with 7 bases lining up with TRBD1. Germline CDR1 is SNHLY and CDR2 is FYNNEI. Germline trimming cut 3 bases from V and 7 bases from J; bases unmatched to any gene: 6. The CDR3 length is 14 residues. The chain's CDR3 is CASSDNRGAQPQHF. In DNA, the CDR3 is TGTGCCAGCAGTGACAACAGGGGTGCCCAGCCCCAGCATTTT.